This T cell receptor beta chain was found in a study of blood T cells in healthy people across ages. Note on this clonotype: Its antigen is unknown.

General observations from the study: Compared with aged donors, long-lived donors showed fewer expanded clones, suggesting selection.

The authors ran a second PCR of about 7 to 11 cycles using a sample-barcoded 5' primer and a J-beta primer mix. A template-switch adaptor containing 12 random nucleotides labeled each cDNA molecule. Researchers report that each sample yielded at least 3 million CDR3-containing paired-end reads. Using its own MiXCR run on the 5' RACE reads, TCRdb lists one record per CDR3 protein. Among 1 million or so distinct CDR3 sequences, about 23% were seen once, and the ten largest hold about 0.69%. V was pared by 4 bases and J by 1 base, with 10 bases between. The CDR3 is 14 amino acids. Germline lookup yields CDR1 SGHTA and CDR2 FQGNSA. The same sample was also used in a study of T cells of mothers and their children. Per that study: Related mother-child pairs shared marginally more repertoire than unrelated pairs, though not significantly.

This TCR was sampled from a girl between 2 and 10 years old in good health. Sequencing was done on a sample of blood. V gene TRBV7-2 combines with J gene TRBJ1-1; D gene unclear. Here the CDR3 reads CASSWDTQNTEAFF. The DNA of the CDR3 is TGTGCCAGCAGCTGGGATACTCAGAACACTGAAGCTTTCTTT.